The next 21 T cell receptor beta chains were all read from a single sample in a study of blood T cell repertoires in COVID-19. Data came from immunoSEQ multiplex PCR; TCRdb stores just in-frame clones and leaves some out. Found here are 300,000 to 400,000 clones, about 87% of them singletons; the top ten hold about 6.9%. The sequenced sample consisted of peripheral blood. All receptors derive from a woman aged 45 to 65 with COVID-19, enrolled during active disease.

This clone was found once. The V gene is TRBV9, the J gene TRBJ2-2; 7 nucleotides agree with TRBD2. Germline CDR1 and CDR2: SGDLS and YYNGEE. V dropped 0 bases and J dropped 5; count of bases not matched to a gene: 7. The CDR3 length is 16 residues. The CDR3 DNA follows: TGTGCCAGCAGCGTAGTTGGCGGGGGAACGACCGGGGAGCTGTTTTTT. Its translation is CASSVVGGGTTGELFF. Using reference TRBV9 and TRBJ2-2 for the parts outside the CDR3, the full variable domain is DSGVTQTPKHLITATGQRVTLRCSPRSGDLSVYWYQQSLDQGLQFLIQYYNGEERAKGNILERFSAQQFPDLHSELNLSSLELGDSALYFCASSVVGGGTTGELFFGEGSRLTVL.

The CDR3 protein is CASSHPTGEGEKLFF. The DNA for the CDR3 is TGTGCCAGCAGCCACCCGACAGGGGAAGGTGAAAAACTGTTTTTT. The V and J genes are TRBV3-1 (or the pseudogene TRBV3-2) and TRBJ1-4; 8 bases fit TRBD1. The CDR3 runs 15 residues. V lost 3 bases and J lost 7; bases outside the gene matches: 7. Looked up from germline, CDR1 is LGHDT and CDR2 is YNNKEL (reference sequence).

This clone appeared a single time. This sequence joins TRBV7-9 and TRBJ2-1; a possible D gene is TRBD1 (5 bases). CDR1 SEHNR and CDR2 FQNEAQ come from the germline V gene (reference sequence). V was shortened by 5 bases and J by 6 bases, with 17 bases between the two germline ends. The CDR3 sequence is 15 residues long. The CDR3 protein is CASSLNTRVPNEQFF. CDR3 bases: TGTGCCAGCAGCCTTAACACCAGGGTCCCCAATGAGCAGTTCTTC.

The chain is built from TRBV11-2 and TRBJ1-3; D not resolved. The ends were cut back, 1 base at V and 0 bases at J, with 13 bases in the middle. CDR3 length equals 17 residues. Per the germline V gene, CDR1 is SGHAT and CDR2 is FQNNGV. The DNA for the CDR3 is TGTGCCAGCAGCTTAGGGGCAGGAATCCTCTCTGGAAACACCATATATTTT. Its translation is CASSLGAGILSGNTIYF.

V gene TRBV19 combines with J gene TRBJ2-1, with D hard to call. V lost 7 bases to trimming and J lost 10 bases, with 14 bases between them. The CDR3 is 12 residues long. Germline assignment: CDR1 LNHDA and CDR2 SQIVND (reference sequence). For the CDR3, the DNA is TGTGCCAGTACCAGGATTGTAAAGGAGCAGTTCTTC. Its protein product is CASTRIVKEQFF.

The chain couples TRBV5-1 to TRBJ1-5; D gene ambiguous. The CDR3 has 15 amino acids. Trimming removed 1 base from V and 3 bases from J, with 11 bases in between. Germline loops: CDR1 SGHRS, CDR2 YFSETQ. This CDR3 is CASSLSGGINQPQHF. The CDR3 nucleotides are TGCGCCAGCAGCTTGAGCGGCGGGATCAATCAGCCCCAGCATTTT.

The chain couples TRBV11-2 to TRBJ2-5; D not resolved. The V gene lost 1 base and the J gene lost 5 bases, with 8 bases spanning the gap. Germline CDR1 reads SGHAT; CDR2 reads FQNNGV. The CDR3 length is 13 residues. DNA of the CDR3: TGTGCCAGCAGCTTAGCGCTACGTGAGACCCAGTACTTC. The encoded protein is CASSLALRETQYF.

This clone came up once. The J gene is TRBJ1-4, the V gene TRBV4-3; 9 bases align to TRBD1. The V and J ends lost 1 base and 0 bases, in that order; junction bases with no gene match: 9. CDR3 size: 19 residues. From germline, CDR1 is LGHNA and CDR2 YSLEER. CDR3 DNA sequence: TGCGCCAGCAGCCAAGGGTCTCCGGGACAGGGCTCAACTAATGAAAAACTGTTTTTT. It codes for CASSQGSPGQGSTNEKLFF.

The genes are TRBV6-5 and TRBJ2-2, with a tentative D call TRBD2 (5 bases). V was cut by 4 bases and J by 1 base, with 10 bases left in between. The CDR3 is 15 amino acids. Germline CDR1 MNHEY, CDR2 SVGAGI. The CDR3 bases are TGTGCCAGCAGTTTGGGCCGGGGGAACACCGGGGAGCTGTTTTTT. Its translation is CASSLGRGNTGELFF.

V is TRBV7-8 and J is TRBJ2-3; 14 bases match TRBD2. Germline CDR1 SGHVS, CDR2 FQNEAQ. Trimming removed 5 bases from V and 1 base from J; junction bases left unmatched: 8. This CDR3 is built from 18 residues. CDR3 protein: CASSPYATSGRGTDTQYF. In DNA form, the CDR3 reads TGTGCCAGCAGCCCATACGCGACTAGCGGGAGGGGCACAGATACGCAGTATTTT.

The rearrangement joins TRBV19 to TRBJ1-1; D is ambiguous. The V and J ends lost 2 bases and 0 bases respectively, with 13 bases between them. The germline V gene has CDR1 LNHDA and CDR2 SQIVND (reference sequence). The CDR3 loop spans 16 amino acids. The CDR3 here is CASSIMKSGMNTEAFF. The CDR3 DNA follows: TGTGCCAGTAGTATAATGAAGTCCGGTATGAACACTGAAGCTTTCTTT.

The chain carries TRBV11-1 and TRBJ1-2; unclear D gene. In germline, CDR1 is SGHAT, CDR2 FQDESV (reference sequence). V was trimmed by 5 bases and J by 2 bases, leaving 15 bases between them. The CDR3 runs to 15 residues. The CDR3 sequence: CASSLGSWRNYGYTF. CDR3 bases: TGTGCCAGCAGCCTAGGTTCATGGAGGAACTATGGCTACACCTTC. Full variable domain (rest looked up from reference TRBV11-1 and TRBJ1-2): EAEVAQSPRYKITEKSQAVAFWCDPISGHATLYWYRQILGQGPELLVQFQDESVVDDSQLPKDRFSAERLKGVDSTLKIQPAELGDSAMYLCASSLGSWRNYGYTFGSGTRLTVV.

Here the CDR3 DNA reads TGTGCCAGCAGCATCTCGTACGAGCAGTACTTC. The encoded protein is CASSISYEQYF. The V call is TRBV5-8, the J call TRBJ2-7, with D uncertain. The germline V and J ends were trimmed by 4 bases and 4 bases, with 6 bases remaining between them. This CDR3 region has 11 residues. Germline CDR1 and CDR2: SGHTS and YDEGEE.

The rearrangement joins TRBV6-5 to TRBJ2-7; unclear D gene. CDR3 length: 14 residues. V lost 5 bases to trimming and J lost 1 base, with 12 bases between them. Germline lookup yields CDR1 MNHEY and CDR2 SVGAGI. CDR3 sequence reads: CASSLMERSYEQYF. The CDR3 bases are TGTGCCAGCAGTCTAATGGAGAGATCCTACGAGCAGTACTTC.

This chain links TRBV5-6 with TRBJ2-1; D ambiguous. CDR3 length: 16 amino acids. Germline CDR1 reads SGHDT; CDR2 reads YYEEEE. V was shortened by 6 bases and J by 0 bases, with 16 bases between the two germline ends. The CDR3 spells CASTMGSLSSYNEQFF. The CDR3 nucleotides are TGTGCCAGCACTATGGGCAGCCTAAGCTCCTACAATGAGCAGTTCTTC.

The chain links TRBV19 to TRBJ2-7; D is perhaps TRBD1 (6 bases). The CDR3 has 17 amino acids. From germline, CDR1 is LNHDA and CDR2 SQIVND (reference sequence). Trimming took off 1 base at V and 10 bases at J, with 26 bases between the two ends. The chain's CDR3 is CASSIAPLNPGQTPQYF. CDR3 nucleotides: TGTGCCAGTAGTATAGCCCCACTAAATCCGGGACAAACACCCCAGTACTTC. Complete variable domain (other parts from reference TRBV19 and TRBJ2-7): DGGITQSPKYLFRKEGQNVTLSCEQNLNHDAMYWYRQDPGQGLRLIYYSQIVNDFQKGDIAEGYSVSREKKESFPLTVTSAQKNPTAFYLCASSIAPLNPGQTPQYFGPGTRLTVT.

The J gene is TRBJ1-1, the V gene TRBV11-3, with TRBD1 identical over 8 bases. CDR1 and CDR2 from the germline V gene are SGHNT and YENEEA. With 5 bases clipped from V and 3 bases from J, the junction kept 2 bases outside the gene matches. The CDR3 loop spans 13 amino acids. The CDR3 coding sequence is TGTGCCAGCAGCGGACAGGGTTACACTGAAGCTTTCTTT. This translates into CASSGQGYTEAFF.

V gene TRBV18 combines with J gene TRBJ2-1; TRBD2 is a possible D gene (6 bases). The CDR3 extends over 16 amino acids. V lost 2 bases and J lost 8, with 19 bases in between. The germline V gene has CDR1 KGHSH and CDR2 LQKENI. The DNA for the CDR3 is TGTGCCAGCTCACCAGAACGGGAGTGGGGTCTGGATGAGCAGTTCTTC. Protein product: CASSPEREWGLDEQFF.

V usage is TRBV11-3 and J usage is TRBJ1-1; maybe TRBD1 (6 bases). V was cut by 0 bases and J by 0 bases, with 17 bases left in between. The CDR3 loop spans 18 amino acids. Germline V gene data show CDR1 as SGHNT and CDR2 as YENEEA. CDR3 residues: CASSLEGRTGPVNTEAFF. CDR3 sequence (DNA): TGTGCCAGCAGCTTAGAGGGCAGAACAGGGCCCGTGAACACTGAAGCTTTCTTT.

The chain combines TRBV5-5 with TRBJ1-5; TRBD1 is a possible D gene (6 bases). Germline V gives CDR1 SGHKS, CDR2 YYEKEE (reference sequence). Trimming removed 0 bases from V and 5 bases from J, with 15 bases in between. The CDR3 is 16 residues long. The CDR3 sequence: CASSLEGVRADQPQHF. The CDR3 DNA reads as TGTGCCAGCAGCTTGGAGGGGGTTAGGGCCGATCAGCCCCAGCATTTT.

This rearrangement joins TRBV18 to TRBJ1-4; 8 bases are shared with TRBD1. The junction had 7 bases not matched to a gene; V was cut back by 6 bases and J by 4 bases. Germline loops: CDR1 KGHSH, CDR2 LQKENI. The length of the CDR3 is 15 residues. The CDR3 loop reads CASSPGTGNNEKLFF. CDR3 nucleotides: TGTGCCAGCTCGCCCGGGACAGGAAATAATGAAAAACTGTTTTTT.